The next 21 T cell receptor beta chains were all read from a single sample in a study of blood T cell repertoires in COVID-19. Generated by immunoSEQ multiplex PCR, the TCRdb table keeps only in-frame clones and is missing some. The sample lists around 67,000 clones, about 90% occurring once. Material for sequencing was peripheral blood. The receptors stem from a man aged 50 to 59 with active COVID-19.

The chain is built from TRBV6-6 and TRBJ1-1; possibly TRBD1 for D (5 bases). V lost 4 bases, J lost 0 bases, and 9 bases lay in between. The CDR3 is made up of 14 amino acids. Germline V CDR1 and CDR2: MNHNY, SVGAGI (reference sequence). The CDR3: CASSWQGMNTEAFF. The CDR3 DNA follows: TGTGCCAGCAGTTGGCAGGGCATGAACACTGAAGCTTTCTTT.

This chain connects TRBV7-8 to TRBJ2-7, with TRBD1 identical over 7 bases. Germline trimming cut 4 bases from V and 6 bases from J; bases unmatched to any gene: 6. The length of the CDR3 is 13 residues. From germline, CDR1 is SGHVS and CDR2 FQNEAQ. The CDR3 spells CASSSGTEGEQYF. CDR3 DNA sequence: TGTGCCAGCAGCTCCGGGACAGAAGGCGAGCAGTACTTC.

This clone was observed a single time. The chain has TRBV28 and TRBJ2-4, with D perhaps TRBD1 (5 bases). Germline loops: CDR1 MDHEN, CDR2 SYDVKM. CDR3 length: 14 amino acids. Trimming took 6 bases from V and 1 from J, leaving 10 bases between them. CDR3 DNA: TGTGCCAGCAGGCCCTCAGGGGCCAAAAACATTCAGTACTTC. Protein: CASRPSGAKNIQYF. Together with reference TRBV28 and TRBJ2-4, the CDR3 gives the full variable domain: DVKVTQSSRYLVKRTGEKVFLECVQDMDHENMFWYRQDPGLGLRLIYFSYDVKMKEKGDIPEGYSVSREKKERFSLILESASTNQTSMYLCASRPSGAKNIQYFGAGTRLSVL.

This chain connects TRBV29-1 to TRBJ1-1; a possible D gene is TRBD1 (5 bases). V dropped 7 bases and J dropped 3 bases, with 9 bases sitting between them. There are 11 residues in the CDR3. Germline lookup yields CDR1 SQVTM and CDR2 ANQGSEA. CDR3 nucleotides: TGCAGCGCCCTAGGGGACACTGAAGCTTTCTTT. Amino acids: CSALGDTEAFF.

The chain employs TRBV5-4 and TRBJ1-2, with TRBD1 matching 8 bases. Per germline, CDR1 SGHNT and CDR2 YYREEE (reference sequence). The CDR3 loop spans 15 amino acids. With V trimmed by 4 bases and J by 3 bases, 8 bases remained unmatched. The CDR3, as DNA: TGTGCCAGCAGCCGGAGCGGACAGGGCTACTATGGCTACACCTTC. This sequence encodes CASSRSGQGYYGYTF.

This clone was detected only once. The V gene is TRBV24-1, the J gene TRBJ2-3, with 7 bases identical to TRBD2. V lost 4 bases to trimming and J lost 4 bases; unmatched junction nucleotides: 7. Germline V gene lookup returns CDR1 KGHDR and CDR2 SFDVKD. The CDR3 sequence is 15 residues long. The CDR3 region is CATSDRGVIADTQYF. The DNA for the CDR3 is TGTGCCACCAGTGACCGGGGGGTAATCGCAGATACGCAGTATTTT.

This chain joins TRBV5-1 and TRBJ2-1, with a tentative D call TRBD1 (5 bases). V lost 4 bases to trimming and J lost 5 bases, with 10 bases between them. Germline V gene lookup returns CDR1 SGHRS and CDR2 YFSETQ. The CDR3 consists of 13 residues. In DNA, the CDR3 is TGCGCCAGCAGCGTACAGGTGAACAATGAGCAGTTCTTC. This translates into CASSVQVNNEQFF.

DNA of the CDR3: TGTGCCAGCAGCGCGATAGTAGCAGATACGCAGTATTTT. As protein: CASSAIVADTQYF. J is TRBJ2-3 and V is TRBV9; D remains unclear. V lost 3 bases, J lost 4 bases, and 9 bases lay in between. Germline V gene sequence: CDR1 SGDLS, CDR2 YYNGEE. The CDR3 contains 13 residues.

The CDR3, as DNA: TGTGCCAGCAGTTCACAGGCCTGGGGGCCCTACGAGCAGTACTTC. Protein sequence: CASSSQAWGPYEQYF. The rearrangement links TRBV27 to TRBJ2-7; TRBD1 is a possible D gene (6 bases). Germline V lookup: CDR1 MNHEY, CDR2 SMNVEV (reference sequence). Trimming left V 4 bases short and J 2 bases short, with 15 bases between. The CDR3 is 15 residues long.

The chain links TRBV12-3 or TRBV12-4 to TRBJ2-3, with 7 nucleotides matching TRBD1. CDR3 size: 12 residues. V gave up 4 bases and J gave up 11 bases; unmatched junction bases: 6. The CDR3 region is CASSYYRDRQYF. In DNA form, the CDR3 reads TGTGCCAGCAGTTATTATCGGGACAGGCAGTATTTT.

The genes are TRBV30 and TRBJ2-2, with 9 bases matching TRBD1. This CDR3 region has 15 residues. In germline, CDR1 is GTSNPN, CDR2 SVGIG (reference sequence). V trimming: 3 bases; J trimming: 6 bases; junction bases outside the gene matches: 8. The CDR3 region is CAWRSQGTGPGELFF. The CDR3, as DNA: TGTGCCTGGAGATCCCAAGGGACAGGGCCCGGGGAGCTGTTTTTT.

This chain joins TRBV9 and TRBJ2-3; D is unresolved. Trimming pared 4 bases from V and 2 bases from J, leaving 8 bases between. Germline V gives CDR1 SGDLS, CDR2 YYNGEE. The CDR3 is 13 residues long. DNA for the CDR3: TGTGCCAGCAGCCTATTGCTCACAGATACGCAGTATTTT. Translating it yields CASSLLLTDTQYF.

The CDR3 bases are TGTGCCAGCAGCCGAGAGGGGAGGGACTCCTACGAGCAGTACTTC. Its translation is CASSREGRDSYEQYF. The chain carries TRBV27 and TRBJ2-7; 7 bases agree with TRBD2. Germline CDR1 reads MNHEY; CDR2 reads SMNVEV (reference sequence). The CDR3 consists of 15 residues. Trimming took 6 bases from V and 0 from J; bases not matched to a gene: 8.

The rearrangement uses TRBV7-2 and TRBJ2-3, with D possibly TRBD2 on 5 matching bases. The V gene lost 3 bases and the J gene lost 2 bases, with 15 bases spanning the gap. The CDR3 extends over 16 amino acids. Germline V gene data show CDR1 as SGHTA and CDR2 as FQGNSA. CDR3 DNA sequence: TGTGCCAGCAGCTTCCGTGCGGACTCGCCCACAGATACGCAGTATTTT. Residues: CASSFRADSPTDTQYF. Full variable domain (remainder filled in from reference TRBV7-2 and TRBJ2-3): GAGVSQSPSNKVTEKGKDVELRCDPISGHTALYWYRQSLGQGLEFLIYFQGNSAPDKSGLPSDRFSAERTGGSVSTLTIQRTQQEDSAVYLCASSFRADSPTDTQYFGPGTRLTVL.

This chain uses TRBV5-5 with TRBJ1-4; D gene unclear. Germline V gives CDR1 SGHKS, CDR2 YYEKEE (reference sequence). Trimming cost V 3 bases and J 1 base, with 13 bases left between them. The CDR3 is 16 amino acids. The CDR3 sequence: CASSSVGGRTNEKLFF. In DNA form, the CDR3 reads TGTGCCAGCAGCTCTGTCGGAGGGAGAACTAATGAAAAACTGTTTTTT.

V and J are TRBV28 and TRBJ1-4; 7 bases map to TRBD1. Germline V lookup: CDR1 MDHEN, CDR2 SYDVKM. This CDR3 comprises 13 residues. Trimming took 7 bases from V and 13 from J; bases not matched to a gene: 12. The CDR3 nucleotides read TGTGCCAGCACGAAGCGACAGGGCCTGGTACTGTTTTTT. It specifies CASTKRQGLVLFF.

The chain couples TRBV4-2 to TRBJ2-1, with TRBD2 matching 10 bases. Germline-derived CDR1 and CDR2 are LGHNA and YNFKEQ. This CDR3 spans 16 amino acids. V shed 6 bases and J 6 bases; nucleotides not matched to a gene: 11. This chain's CDR3 is CASSLPAGGSSNEQFF. CDR3 bases: TGTGCCAGCAGTCTACCAGCGGGAGGGAGTTCCAATGAGCAGTTCTTC.

V is TRBV7-9 and J is TRBJ1-3, with 11 bases aligning to TRBD1. The V and J ends lost 2 bases and 8 bases, in that order; junction bases with no gene match: 2. The CDR3 loop spans 14 amino acids. Germline loops: CDR1 SEHNR, CDR2 FQNEAQ (reference sequence). CDR3 coding DNA: TGTGCCAGCAGCTTAAGGACAGGGGGCGACACCATATATTTT. Translation gives CASSLRTGGDTIYF.

V gene TRBV29-1 combines with J gene TRBJ2-7; TRBD1 is a possible D gene (5 bases). V was clipped by 4 bases and J by 2 bases, with 9 bases between them. This CDR3 spans 12 amino acids. CDR1 and CDR2 (germline): SQVTM, ANQGSEA. The CDR3 bases are TGCAGCGTTGCAGCGACAGCCTACGAGCAGTACTTC. Residues: CSVAATAYEQYF.

Judged by abundance, this clone is medium-sized. V and J are TRBV27 and TRBJ2-7, with 11 bases identical to TRBD1. The V and J ends lost 6 bases and 6 bases, in that order; junction bases with no gene match: 7. CDR3 size: 14 residues. In germline, CDR1 is MNHEY, CDR2 SMNVEV (reference sequence). This CDR3 reads CASRLDRGRTEQYF. For the CDR3, the DNA is TGTGCCAGCAGACTGGACAGGGGGCGAACCGAGCAGTACTTC.

The rearrangement links TRBV18 to TRBJ2-7, with 9 bases matching TRBD1. The CDR3 is made up of 13 amino acids. J was trimmed by 6 bases and V by 5 bases; bases with no gene match: 5. The V gene's germline CDR1 is KGHSH and CDR2 LQKENI. Written as DNA, the CDR3 is TGTGCCAGCTCAACGGGACAGGGTACCGAGCAGTACTTC. Its protein is CASSTGQGTEQYF.